Reported below is one TCR beta chain. The CDR3 spans 15 residues. CDR1 MNHNY and CDR2 SVGAGI come from the germline V gene (reference sequence). V trimming: 7 bases; J trimming: 2 bases; junction bases outside the gene matches: 7. The sample originates from a study of cytotoxic CD8 clonotypes in ibrutinib-treated CLL. The repertoire was sequenced with immunoSEQ multiplex PCR; TCRdb's copy has only in-frame clones and lacks some. The sample lists 45,000 to 50,000 clones, 53% occurring once. Source: PBMCs, taken after 12 months of ibrutinib treatment. This chain connects TRBV6-6 to TRBJ1-3, with 8 bases fitting TRBD1. This TCR was sampled from a human donor with chronic lymphocytic leukemia. This CDR3 is CASTTGQGTGNTIYF. The CDR3 region has the DNA TGTGCCAGCACCACCGGACAGGGAACTGGAAACACCATATATTTT.